The sample holds one count of the clone carrying this T cell receptor (beta chain). Its antigen is undetermined. This specimen comes from a study of T cell responses to AZD1222 COVID-19 vaccine. Overall study: Second-dose intervals near 4 or 12 weeks were combined.

The table came from immunoSEQ multiplex PCR; TCRdb's copy has only in-frame clones and leaves some out. The table includes about 130,000 clones, less than 95% detected once. The CDR3 runs to 13 residues. Germline lookup yields CDR1 KGHSH and CDR2 LQKENI. Trimming took 6 bases from V and 2 from J, leaving 11 bases between them. Study observations and caveats: After the peak T cell response, and only then, were repertoires sampled. Baseline testing showed seropositivity in only a handful of AZD1222 recipients. There were mostly white British donors and more females than males, and clonal diversity was possibly underestimated.

The starting material was peripheral blood, obtained on day 0 of AZD1222 vaccination. This clonotype was obtained from an adult in good health. The chain has TRBV18 and TRBJ2-7; weak D call: TRBD1 (5 bases). The CDR3, as DNA: TGTGCCAGCTCGGACCTGACAGCCTACGAGCAGTACTTC. Amino acids: CASSDLTAYEQYF.